This entry features one T cell receptor beta chain sequence. Its antigen remains unknown. These data belong to a study of cytomegalovirus exposure and HLA in healthy donors. Study results and caveats: It was about 150 TCR beta chains that were listed as cytomegalovirus-associated.

Sequencing used immunoSEQ multiplex PCR; TCRdb keeps in-frame clones, though not all of them. The sample has fewer than 200,000 clones, around nine tenths seen once. J gave up 8 bases and V 8 bases, and 7 bases lay outside the gene matches. The CDR3 is 12 amino acids. From germline, CDR1 is MRHNA and CDR2 SNTAGT. Source material: PBMCs. The rearrangement uses TRBV6-4 and TRBJ1-2; 8 nucleotides line up with TRBD1. This TCR was recovered from a woman between 18 and 30 years old in good health and CMV-seronegative. CDR3 in amino acids: CASRAGGAGYTF. The DNA for the CDR3 is TGTGCCAGCCGAGCAGGGGGCGCAGGCTACACCTTC.